This T cell receptor (beta chain) was captured by sequencing in a study of T cells expressing NK-cell markers. Germline CDR1 reads MNHEY; CDR2 reads SVGAGI. The CDR3 extends over 15 amino acids. Regarding this clonotype: Its cognate antigen is unknown.

TCRdb reprocessed the 5' RACE reads, keeping one entry per CDR3 protein, no DNA. The sample is made up of approximately 440,000 distinct CDR3 sequences, and the top ten hold over 1.3% of it. Regarding the study as a whole: More than five of the donors carried dominant NKG2C+ clonotypes that took up roughly 1.0-8% of their CD8+ T cells. In a handful of donors, these clonotypes also led the CD3+CD56-NKG2C+ fraction.

The sequencing sample was made of blood T cells: a sorted CD56 or NKG2C T cell subset, CD4+ or CD8+ T cells, or bulk PBMC T cells (not recorded which). The receptor comes from a woman aged 50 to 60 in good health. The rearrangement uses TRBV6-5 and TRBJ1-2; TCRdb picks TRBD1, but there is no DNA to check that call. The CDR3 loop is CASSYYSEGGDGYTF.